This is a list of T cell receptor beta chains from one sample in a study of T cell repertoires in cytomegalovirus infection. MiXCR was run by TCRdb on the reads, yielding one entry per CDR3 protein. Here the sample spans about 600,000 distinct CDR3 sequences, 24% being singletons. Material: CD8+ T cells from PBMCs. The receptors stem from a human donor in good health (CMV status not recorded). Some clones in this sample may be carry-over from other donors' samples. CDR3s include the opening cysteine and the closing phenylalanine or tryptophan. The D gene is left open where the match is weak. Size is omitted from some rows. Given values are once, few, many or a class for expanded clones.

d_call j_call clone_size v_call cdr3_nt cdr3_aa
TRBD1 TRBJ2-5 . TRBV24-1 TGTGCCACCGCGCTCCCCACAGGGGTCGAAGAGACCCAGTACTTC CATALPTGVEETQYF
. TRBJ2-1 few TRBV7-9 TGTGCCAGCAGCTCAGACCACGACAATGAGCAGTTCTTC CASSSDHDNEQFF
. TRBJ1-1 few TRBV29-1 TGCAGCGTTGGGGGGGCGTTGAACACTGAAGCTTTCTTT CSVGGALNTEAFF
TRBD1 TRBJ2-5 . TRBV7-9 TGTGCCAGCAGCTTACCTGACAGGGCGGAGACCCAGTACTTC CASSLPDRAETQYF
TRBD1 TRBJ1-2 . TRBV19 TGTGCCAGTAGTCATCCGGGACAGGGCTATGGCTACACCTTC CASSHPGQGYGYTF
TRBD2 TRBJ2-7 . TRBV12-3/TRBV12-4 TGTGCCAGCAGTTTAATACGACTAGCGGGGGGAACCTACGAGCAGTACTTC CASSLIRLAGGTYEQYF
. TRBJ1-2 . TRBV29-1 TGCAGCGTTGAAGAAGGGGATTATGGCTACACCTTC CSVEEGDYGYTF
TRBD2 TRBJ2-1 . TRBV29-1 TGCAGCGTTGAGGGGGGGAGCGGGGGCGGGTACAATGAGCAGTTCTTC CSVEGGSGGGYNEQFF
. TRBJ2-2 . TRBV7-2 TGTGCCAGCAGCTCCCGGAGAGCGAACACCGGGGAGCTGTTTTTT CASSSRRANTGELFF
. TRBJ2-1 many TRBV7-9 TGTGCCAGCAGCTTCCCTATAGGTACCAATGAGCAGTTCTTC CASSFPIGTNEQFF
. TRBJ2-2 few TRBV19 TGTGCCAGTATGGGATCCGGGACACTGAACACCGGGGAGCTGTTTTTT CASMGSGTLNTGELFF
. TRBJ2-7 . TRBV6-5 TGTGCCAGCCTTGACGGGCCTGCTCGGAGGCAGTACTTC CASLDGPARRQYF
. TRBJ2-2 many TRBV19 TGTGCCAGTGGAGGAAACCCCATCGGGGAGCTGTTTTTT CASGGNPIGELFF
. TRBJ1-3 many TRBV7-8 TGTGCCAGCAGCCCTCGTATAAACTCTGGAAACACCATATATTTT CASSPRINSGNTIYF
TRBD1 TRBJ1-1 . TRBV11-2 TGTGCCAGCAGCTCAATCAGGGGGCACACTGAAGCTTTCTTT CASSSIRGHTEAFF
TRBD2 TRBJ2-5 few TRBV6-2/TRBV6-3 TGTGCCAGCAGTTACGATGCGGGGGTGCAAGAGACCCAGTACTTC CASSYDAGVQETQYF
. TRBJ2-1 few TRBV5-6 TGTGCCAGCAGTTTCGGGGGCCGCTCCTACAATGAGCAGTTCTTC CASSFGGRSYNEQFF
. TRBJ2-2 many TRBV11-3 TGTGCCAGCAGCCCCCCCGGAGCGAACACCGGGGAGCTGTTTTTT CASSPPGANTGELFF
. TRBJ2-3 . TRBV20-1 TGCAGTGCTAGGTCAGGGTCCTACACAGATACGCAGTATTTT CSARSGSYTDTQYF
. TRBJ1-4 . TRBV7-9 TGTGCCAGCAGCTTAACGGACCCTAATGAAAAACTGTTTTTT CASSLTDPNEKLFF
. TRBJ1-5 . TRBV28 TGTGCCAGCAGTTGGAGACAGGCCCGGTCTCAGCCCCAGCATTTT CASSWRQARSQPQHF
. TRBJ2-7 . TRBV6-5 TGTGCCAGCAGTTACTCCCCGCCTCTAGCGAGGGTGCAGTACTTC CASSYSPPLARVQYF
. TRBJ1-2 few TRBV28 TGTGCCAGCAGGGAGGATTATGGCTACACCTTC CASREDYGYTF
. TRBJ1-1 few TRBV10-3 TGTGCCATCAGTGAGCTGGCCTTGTGGGCAAGGACTGAAGCTTTCTTT CAISELALWARTEAFF
. TRBJ1-4 . TRBV7-9 TGTGCCAACAGCCCCCCGCGCGAAAAACTGTTTTTT CANSPPREKLFF
TRBD2 TRBJ2-5 . TRBV20-1 TGCAGTGCTAGAGATTTAGAAGCGGGGGCGTGGGAGACCCAGTACTTC CSARDLEAGAWETQYF
. TRBJ2-1 few TRBV6-2/TRBV6-3 TGTGCCAGCGGGTTTGGGGCGGTAAATGAGCAGTTCTTC CASGFGAVNEQFF
TRBD1 TRBJ1-1 . TRBV25-1 TGTGCCACAATCCGGGGGACAGGGCATGAAGCTTTCTTT CATIRGTGHEAFF
. TRBJ2-7 . TRBV14 TGTGCCAGCAGCCAAGAAAGGGGGGCTGAAGAGCAGTACTTC CASSQERGAEEQYF
. TRBJ1-1 many TRBV14 TGTGCCAGCAGCCAGACAGGTAGAACTGAAGCTTTCTTT CASSQTGRTEAFF
. TRBJ2-1 . TRBV29-1 TGCAGCACCCTGCAGGGGTCTGAGCAGTTCTTC CSTLQGSEQFF
. TRBJ2-1 . TRBV6-2/TRBV6-3 TGTGCCAGCAGTTATAGTGAAGTCTCCTACAATGAGCAGTTCTTC CASSYSEVSYNEQFF
TRBD2 TRBJ2-1 . TRBV29-1 TGCAGCGTTGAAGGTAGCGGGGGGTACAATGAGCAGTTCTTC CSVEGSGGYNEQFF
. TRBJ2-1 . TRBV5-6 TGTGCCAGCAGCATGGGGGACGGTGAGCAGTTCTTC CASSMGDGEQFF
TRBD1 TRBJ1-6 . TRBV29-1 TGCAGCGTTGGGACAGGGACAAATTCACCCCTCCACTTT CSVGTGTNSPLHF
TRBD2 TRBJ2-3 . TRBV27 TGTGCCAGCAGTTTATCGAGGGATAGCGGGTTGGAGTATTTT CASSLSRDSGLEYF
TRBD1 TRBJ2-1 . TRBV29-1 TGCAGCGCCCCACAGGGGGACTCCTACAATGAGCAGTTCTTC CSAPQGDSYNEQFF
. TRBJ2-3 . TRBV29-1 TGCAGCGACCTGTACACAGATACGCAGTATTTT CSDLYTDTQYF
. TRBJ2-5 few TRBV20-1 TGCAGTGCTAGAGACGGTAGCGTCCAAGAGACCCAGTACTTC CSARDGSVQETQYF
. TRBJ2-1 many TRBV7-9 TGTGCCAGCAGCTCCAGGATCAATGAGCAGTTCTTC CASSSRINEQFF
TRBD1 TRBJ2-2 few TRBV6-2/TRBV6-3 TGTGCCAGCAGATCGACAGGGATGGGCGGGGAGCTGTTTTTT CASRSTGMGGELFF
TRBD1 TRBJ2-7 many TRBV7-9 TGTGCCAGCAGCGGGGAAGGGGACAGGGAACTGTACGGGCAGTACTTC CASSGEGDRELYGQYF
. TRBJ2-6 . TRBV20-1 TGCGCCCCAGCCTCGGCAGGGAAAACCAGCTCTGGGGCCAACGTCCTGACTTTC CAPASAGKTSSGANVLTF
. TRBJ2-1 few TRBV20-1 TGCAGTGCTAGAGGAGGTGAGCAGTTCTTC CSARGGEQFF
. TRBJ2-3 many TRBV7-2 TGTGCCAGCAGCTTAGATGGCGGGGCTACAGATACGCAGTATTTT CASSLDGGATDTQYF
TRBD2 TRBJ2-3 few TRBV14 TGTGCCAGCAGCCATGTCCTAACTAGCGGGGGGACAGATACGCAGTATTTT CASSHVLTSGGTDTQYF
TRBD2 TRBJ2-1 . TRBV29-1 TGCAGCGTTGGGTCTGGCGGGGGTTGGAATGAGCAGTTCTTC CSVGSGGGWNEQFF
. TRBJ1-1 few TRBV20-1 TGCAGTGCTAGAGATCATGGGCAAAGAGAAGCTTTCTTT CSARDHGQREAFF
. TRBJ1-5 many TRBV6-6 TGTGCCAGCAGCAGGACACCTAGCAATCAGCCCCAGCATTTT CASSRTPSNQPQHF
. TRBJ1-5 . TRBV12-3/TRBV12-4 TGTGCCAGCAGTCTTTTTGCCCAGAGCAATCAGCCCCAGCATTTT CASSLFAQSNQPQHF
. TRBJ2-3 few TRBV7-7 TGTGCTAGCAGCTACATCGGCGATGGCCACAACACAGATACGCAGTATTTT CASSYIGDGHNTDTQYF
. TRBJ1-2 . TRBV14 TGTGCCAGCAGCCTCCGTGGAGGGGGGAACTACACCTTC CASSLRGGGNYTF
TRBD1 TRBJ2-1 many TRBV6-6 TGTGCCAGCAGCCAAGGGACAGGGGTCTACAATGAGCAGTTCTTC CASSQGTGVYNEQFF
. TRBJ2-1 . TRBV6-5 TGTGCCAGCACTACTCGGGCGGGGAGGTACAATGAGCAGTTCTTC CASTTRAGRYNEQFF
. TRBJ1-2 . TRBV20-1 TGCAGTACTAGTGGCATCGAGGGTCACAACTATGGCTACACCTTC CSTSGIEGHNYGYTF
TRBD2 TRBJ2-5 many TRBV7-9 TGTGCCAGCAGCATCGGACTAGCGGGGGACGAGACCCAGTACTTC CASSIGLAGDETQYF
. TRBJ2-1 . TRBV5-1 TGCGCCAGCAGCTCCTACGGACTAGTGGGGGGCCTCGACGAGGAGTTCTTC CASSSYGLVGGLDEEFF
. TRBJ2-2 few TRBV29-1 TGCAGCGTTGATGTGGCAGTAAACACCGGGGAGCTGTTTTTT CSVDVAVNTGELFF
. TRBJ2-3 . TRBV29-1 TGCAGCGTTGACCTTTTCCCCCGGCGTAGCACAGATACGCAGTATTTT CSVDLFPRRSTDTQYF